This entry concerns a single T cell receptor beta chain. CDR3 length: 14 residues. Trimming cost V 1 base and J 4 bases, with 7 bases left between them. Germline CDR1 reads MRHNA; CDR2 reads SNTAGT. These data originate in a study of blood T cell repertoires in COVID-19. Study-wide context: Donors in the United States, Italy and Spain gave samples during acute or convalescent COVID-19.

Libraries were prepared by immunoSEQ multiplex PCR; TCRdb keeps only in-frame clonotypes and omits some of them. The profile shows around 120,000 clones, about 79% of them singletons. Input material: peripheral blood. This chain links TRBV6-4 with TRBJ2-2, with a weak D call TRBD1 (6 bases). This clonotype was obtained from a woman of 80 years or more with acute or convalescent COVID-19. The CDR3 DNA reads as TGTGCCAGCAGTGACTTACAGGGCACCGGGGAGCTGTTTTTT. It yields the protein CASSDLQGTGELFF.